Presented here are 7 T cell receptor beta chains from one specimen sequenced in a study of blood T cell repertoires in COVID-19. Using immunoSEQ multiplex PCR, the repertoire was profiled, and TCRdb retains in-frame clones only, with some absent. Of some 19,000 clones listed, 86% were seen once; the top ten hold about a sixth. The sequencing input was peripheral blood. The receptors here all came from a man between 65 and 79 years old with acute or convalescent COVID-19.

The gene calls are TRBV6-4 and TRBJ1-5; D unresolved. V was cut by 3 bases and J by 2 bases, with 11 bases left in between. The CDR3 length is 15 residues. The V gene's germline CDR1 is MRHNA and CDR2 SNTAGT. This CDR3 is CASSETGIGNQPQHF. The CDR3 nucleotides are TGTGCCAGCAGTGAAACCGGGATCGGCAATCAGCCCCAGCATTTT.

The rearrangement uses TRBV4-2 and TRBJ1-2, with TRBD1 as a possible D gene (6 bases). This CDR3 spans 14 amino acids. Trimming cost V 1 base and J 2 bases, with 8 bases left between them. The germline V gene encodes CDR1 LGHNA and CDR2 YNFKEQ. CDR3 residues: CASSQVQGNYGYTF. CDR3 in DNA: TGTGCCAGCAGCCAAGTTCAGGGGAACTATGGCTACACCTTC.

The chain carries TRBV18 and TRBJ2-2; 9 positions match TRBD2. There are 15 residues in the CDR3. The J segment lost 2 bases and the V segment lost 6 bases, leaving 4 bases of the junction unmatched. CDR1 and CDR2 from the germline V gene are KGHSH and LQKENI. The CDR3 DNA reads as TGTGCCAGCTCCCCGACTAGCGGAAACACCGGGGAGCTGTTTTTT. As protein: CASSPTSGNTGELFF.

The chain carries TRBV6-5 and TRBJ1-2; perhaps TRBD1 as D (5 bases). With 0 bases removed from V and 5 bases from J, the gap between germline ends came to 10 bases. The CDR3 covers 14 residues. CDR1 and CDR2 (germline): MNHEY, SVGAGI. In nucleotides, the CDR3 is TGTGCCAGCAGTTACTCGGCAGGGCCGTATGGCTACACCTTC. Its translation is CASSYSAGPYGYTF.

The chain couples TRBV9 to TRBJ2-7; TRBD2 is a possible D gene (5 bases). Germline loops: CDR1 SGDLS, CDR2 YYNGEE. With 3 bases removed from V and 3 bases from J, the gap between germline ends came to 10 bases. CDR3 length: 13 residues. The CDR3 loop reads CASSASSFYEQYF. The DNA for the CDR3 is TGTGCCAGCAGCGCTTCTAGCTTCTACGAGCAGTACTTC. Full variable domain (outside the CDR3, taken from reference TRBV9 and TRBJ2-7): DSGVTQTPKHLITATGQRVTLRCSPRSGDLSVYWYQQSLDQGLQFLIQYYNGEERAKGNILERFSAQQFPDLHSELNLSSLELGDSALYFCASSASSFYEQYFGPGTRLTVT.

This clone has a handful of counts. The chain carries TRBV6-1 and TRBJ1-1; 7 positions match TRBD1. CDR1 and CDR2 from the germline V gene are MNHNS and SASEGT. V lost 3 bases and J lost 0; bases outside the gene matches: 1. There are 14 residues in the CDR3. CDR3 amino acids: CASSETGMNTEAFF. The CDR3, as DNA: TGTGCCAGCAGTGAGACAGGGATGAACACTGAAGCTTTCTTT.

The sample holds one count of this clone. The chain links TRBV28 to TRBJ2-1; 14 bases are a match to TRBD2. The germline V gene has CDR1 MDHEN and CDR2 SYDVKM. The CDR3 length is 17 residues. The V gene end was trimmed by 6 bases and the J gene end by 6 bases; junction bases not matched to a gene: 10. The CDR3 region is CASRLAGLAGVGNEQFF. The CDR3, as DNA: TGTGCCAGCAGGCTTGCGGGACTAGCGGGAGTAGGCAATGAGCAGTTCTTC. The variable domain in full, completed from reference TRBV28 and TRBJ2-1, reads DVKVTQSSRYLVKRTGEKVFLECVQDMDHENMFWYRQDPGLGLRLIYFSYDVKMKEKGDIPEGYSVSREKKERFSLILESASTNQTSMYLCASRLAGLAGVGNEQFFGPGTRLTVL.